This entry features one TCR beta chain sequence. The record originates from a study of shared clonotypes between healthy human individuals. In the study's own analysis: ImmunoSEQ sequences covered only the junction and lacked quality scores; filtering therefore differed. Only in-frame clones appear in the TCRdb table, and some are missing; sequencing was by immunoSEQ multiplex PCR. The V and J calls and the clone size are those of that table, but D and trimming were determined from the DNA. In the table there are about 480,000 clones, about 75% of which are singletons. This CDR3 region has 15 residues. Germline V lookup: CDR1 SGHAT, CDR2 FQNNGV. V lost 0 bases and J lost 3; bases outside the gene matches: 2. Every contributor of samples was a Caucasian grown-up residing in Nashville, Tennessee.

The specimen was PBMCs. V is TRBV11-2 and J is TRBJ2-3; 8 bases are shared with TRBD2. This sequence was found in a woman in her thirties or forties in good health. Some clones in this sample may be carry-over from other donors' samples. CDR3: CASSLDPGGTDTQYF. CDR3 bases: TGTGCCAGCAGCTTAGATCCGGGAGGGACAGATACGCAGTATTTT.